The 5 T cell receptor beta chains below were found in one sample sequenced in a study of a mutant IDH1 vaccine in newly diagnosed glioma. As to time point: week 11, during vaccination. Doses comprised 300 ug of mutant IDH1 20-mer peptide each, plus topical imiquimod. No antigens are known for them. TCRdb's table, derived via immunoSEQ multiplex PCR, lists solely in-frame clones and lacks some. The sample records under 150,000 clones, almost 90% being singletons. Sequenced here: PBMCs, sampled from a glioma patient whose treatment included an IDH1 peptide vaccine. The receptors derive from a woman aged 45-65 years with glioma.

The chain is built from TRBV29-1 and TRBJ2-6, with TRBD1 as a possible D gene (5 bases). The CDR3 extends over 14 amino acids. The V end lost 2 bases, the J end lost 2 bases, and 7 bases lay between the germline ends. CDR1 is SQVTM and CDR2 is ANQGSEA in the germline V gene. The CDR3 coding sequence is TGCAGCGTTGAAAGGGGCGCTGGGGCCAACGTCCTGACTTTC. It yields the protein CSVERGAGANVLTF.

The V gene is TRBV6-1, the J gene TRBJ2-7; D may be TRBD1 or TRBD2 (6 bases each). The CDR3 has 14 amino acids. Germline V gives CDR1 MNHNS, CDR2 SASEGT. V lost 7 bases and J 2 bases, leaving 15 bases between the germline ends. CDR3 region: CASIEGGFTYEQYF. The DNA for the CDR3 is TGTGCCAGCATCGAGGGGGGCTTCACCTACGAGCAGTACTTC.

The chain uses TRBV27 and TRBJ2-7; 7 bases are shared with TRBD2. This CDR3 has 14 residues. V gave up 7 bases and J gave up 2 bases; unmatched junction bases: 8. Germline V lookup: CDR1 MNHEY, CDR2 SMNVEV (reference sequence). The CDR3 spells CASKVAGQTYEQYF. The DNA of the CDR3 is TGTGCCAGCAAGGTAGCGGGCCAGACCTACGAGCAGTACTTC.

V and J are TRBV5-1 and TRBJ2-1; 10 bases line up with TRBD2. The CDR3 runs to 15 residues. Germline CDR1 is SGHRS and CDR2 is YFSETQ. J lost 7 bases, V lost 0 bases, and 4 bases had no gene match. The CDR3 sequence is CASSLAAGGGNEQFF. DNA for the CDR3: TGCGCCAGCAGCTTGGCAGCGGGAGGGGGGAATGAGCAGTTCTTC.

This chain uses TRBV28 with TRBJ1-3, with 8 positions matching TRBD1. V dropped 4 bases and J dropped 7; count of bases not matched to a gene: 6. The length of the CDR3 is 14 residues. Germline V gene lookup returns CDR1 MDHEN and CDR2 SYDVKM. In nucleotides, the CDR3 is TGTGCCAGCAGTTGGGGACAGGATTTCAACACCATATATTTT. This codes for CASSWGQDFNTIYF. The whole variable domain, filled in from reference TRBV28 and TRBJ1-3, reads DVKVTQSSRYLVKRTGEKVFLECVQDMDHENMFWYRQDPGLGLRLIYFSYDVKMKEKGDIPEGYSVSREKKERFSLILESASTNQTSMYLCASSWGQDFNTIYFGEGSWLTVV.